The 10 T cell receptor beta chains reported below all come from one sample, sequenced in a study of shared clonotypes between healthy human individuals. CD45RO-negative cells were positively selected for CCR7, leaving out terminally differentiated effector memory CD45RA+ cells. Profiling relied on immunoSEQ multiplex PCR, and the TCRdb table lists in-frame clones only, not all of them. The sample lists hundreds of thousands of clones, just under 97% occurring once. Sequencing was carried out using naive CD8+ T cells sorted from blood. The receptors stem from a woman aged 25-40 years in good health.

The chain carries TRBV5-6 and TRBJ1-5; D is unresolved. Trimming shortened V by 4 bases and J by 8 bases, and 10 bases separated the two germline ends. Germline CDR1 is SGHDT and CDR2 is YYEEEE. This CDR3 is 12 amino acids long. This CDR3 is CASSTDLEPQHF. The CDR3 DNA follows: TGTGCCAGCAGCACGGACTTGGAGCCCCAGCATTTT.

The V gene is TRBV10-1, the J gene TRBJ2-1, with 10 bases aligning to TRBD1. The CDR3 spans 16 residues. Per germline, CDR1 WNHNN and CDR2 SYGVQD (reference sequence). The V segment lost 5 bases and the J segment 2 bases; nucleotides outside the gene matches: 6. The CDR3, as DNA: TGCGCCAGCAGTCCCGGAGGACAGGGGGCCTACAATGAGCAGTTCTTC. Its protein is CASSPGGQGAYNEQFF.

The chain carries TRBV4-1 and TRBJ1-1, with D hard to call. The germline gives CDR1 MGHRA, CDR2 YSYEKL. Trimming left V 2 bases short and J 7 bases short, with 11 bases between. The CDR3 covers 13 residues. The CDR3 spells CASSQRSLDEAFF. CDR3 DNA: TGCGCCAGCAGCCAACGATCCTTAGATGAAGCTTTCTTT.

The CDR3 reads CASSLVVGTANTGELFF. CDR3 bases: TGCGCCAGCAGCTTGGTAGTGGGGACAGCGAACACCGGGGAGCTGTTTTTT. The V call is TRBV5-1, the J call TRBJ2-2, with TRBD1 matching 7 bases. Germline CDR1 reads SGHRS; CDR2 reads YFSETQ. The junction had 5 bases not matched to a gene; V was cut back by 0 bases and J by 0 bases. The CDR3 is 17 amino acids.

The V gene is TRBV30, the J gene TRBJ1-5; 7 bases agree with TRBD1. Losses at the gene ends were 3 bases for V and 2 bases for J; bases not matched to a gene: 7. The CDR3 totals 15 residues. Germline V gives CDR1 GTSNPN, CDR2 SVGIG (reference sequence). The CDR3 bases are TGTGCCTGGAGCACGGGGACAGTCGGCAATCAGCCCCAGCATTTT. Protein sequence: CAWSTGTVGNQPQHF.

This sequence joins TRBV28 and TRBJ1-4; no clear D. In germline, CDR1 is MDHEN, CDR2 SYDVKM. V lost 3 bases to trimming and J lost 5 bases, with 13 bases between them. The CDR3 runs 15 residues. CDR3 in amino acids: CASSFWEGRNEKLFF. DNA for the CDR3: TGTGCCAGCAGTTTTTGGGAGGGTAGAAATGAAAAACTGTTTTTT.

The V and J genes are TRBV6-6 and TRBJ2-2; tentatively, D is TRBD1 or TRBD2 (5 bases each). CDR1 is MNHNY and CDR2 is SVGAGI in the germline V gene (reference sequence). V was clipped by 7 bases and J by 0 bases, with 12 bases between them. The CDR3 sequence is 15 residues long. The CDR3, as DNA: TGTGCCAGCATCCCGGGACCCCCGAACACCGGGGAGCTGTTTTTT. The encoded protein is CASIPGPPNTGELFF.

The rearrangement uses TRBV2 and TRBJ1-1, with TRBD1 matching 9 bases. The length of the CDR3 is 15 residues. V was clipped by 5 bases and J by 6 bases; unmatched bases: 10. Germline CDR1 SNHLY, CDR2 FYNNEI. CDR3 in amino acids: CASSQQGDRAAEAFF. CDR3 coding DNA: TGTGCCAGCAGTCAACAAGGGGACAGGGCGGCTGAAGCTTTCTTT.

In regard to this clone: Other DNA variants within this sample encode the same CDR3. This rearrangement joins TRBV4-2 to TRBJ2-7; 12 bases agree with TRBD2. CDR3 length: 15 residues. Germline V CDR1 and CDR2: LGHNA, YNFKEQ. V lost 4 bases and J lost 1; bases outside the gene matches: 2. CDR3 region: CASSRGLAGSYEQYF. CDR3 bases: TGTGCCAGCAGCCGCGGACTAGCGGGATCCTACGAGCAGTACTTC.

This CDR3 reads CASSYSQDTGELFF. CDR3 DNA sequence: TGTGCCAGCAGCTATAGCCAGGACACCGGGGAGCTGTTTTTT. J is TRBJ2-2 and V is TRBV11-2; D is ambiguous. This CDR3 contains 14 residues. V lost 4 bases and J 3 bases, leaving 9 bases between the germline ends. Germline CDR1 reads SGHAT; CDR2 reads FQNNGV.